Sequencing of this TCR beta chain was carried out in a study of OX40 agonist ivuxolimab in advanced cancers. The wider study: The study gave patients intravenous ivuxolimab at 0.01 to 10 mg/kg every 2 weeks. Points from the study as a whole: At 0.1 to 3.0 mg/kg, CD4+ and CD8+ blood T cells expanded clonally by week 6.

Sequencing was performed with immunoSEQ multiplex PCR; in TCRdb, only in-frame clones are kept and a portion is missing. Seen here are about 20,000 clones, roughly 84% observed once, and the top ten hold 35% to 40%. As for this clone: The antigen is not known.

CDR1 is SGHDN and CDR2 is FVKESK in the germline V gene. The CDR3 is made up of 16 amino acids. The J segment lost 5 bases and the V segment lost 1 base, leaving 9 bases of the junction unmatched. This specimen was CD4+ or CD8+ T cells sorted from blood, taken in a trial of the OX40 agonist ivuxolimab. The chain is built from TRBV14 and TRBJ2-7; 9 nucleotides agree with TRBD1. This TCR was sampled from an adult with an advanced solid tumor such as melanoma, head and neck, liver or kidney cancer. The chain's CDR3 is CASSQGYGTGKDEQYF. CDR3 bases: TGTGCCAGCAGCCAAGGCTACGGGACAGGGAAAGACGAGCAGTACTTC. The full variable domain, with the rest looked up from reference TRBV14 and TRBJ2-7, is EAGVTQFPSHSVIEKGQTVTLRCDPISGHDNLYWYRRVMGKEIKFLLHFVKESKQDESGMPNNRFLAERTGGTYSTLKVQPAELEDSGVYFCASSQGYGTGKDEQYFGPGTRLTVT.